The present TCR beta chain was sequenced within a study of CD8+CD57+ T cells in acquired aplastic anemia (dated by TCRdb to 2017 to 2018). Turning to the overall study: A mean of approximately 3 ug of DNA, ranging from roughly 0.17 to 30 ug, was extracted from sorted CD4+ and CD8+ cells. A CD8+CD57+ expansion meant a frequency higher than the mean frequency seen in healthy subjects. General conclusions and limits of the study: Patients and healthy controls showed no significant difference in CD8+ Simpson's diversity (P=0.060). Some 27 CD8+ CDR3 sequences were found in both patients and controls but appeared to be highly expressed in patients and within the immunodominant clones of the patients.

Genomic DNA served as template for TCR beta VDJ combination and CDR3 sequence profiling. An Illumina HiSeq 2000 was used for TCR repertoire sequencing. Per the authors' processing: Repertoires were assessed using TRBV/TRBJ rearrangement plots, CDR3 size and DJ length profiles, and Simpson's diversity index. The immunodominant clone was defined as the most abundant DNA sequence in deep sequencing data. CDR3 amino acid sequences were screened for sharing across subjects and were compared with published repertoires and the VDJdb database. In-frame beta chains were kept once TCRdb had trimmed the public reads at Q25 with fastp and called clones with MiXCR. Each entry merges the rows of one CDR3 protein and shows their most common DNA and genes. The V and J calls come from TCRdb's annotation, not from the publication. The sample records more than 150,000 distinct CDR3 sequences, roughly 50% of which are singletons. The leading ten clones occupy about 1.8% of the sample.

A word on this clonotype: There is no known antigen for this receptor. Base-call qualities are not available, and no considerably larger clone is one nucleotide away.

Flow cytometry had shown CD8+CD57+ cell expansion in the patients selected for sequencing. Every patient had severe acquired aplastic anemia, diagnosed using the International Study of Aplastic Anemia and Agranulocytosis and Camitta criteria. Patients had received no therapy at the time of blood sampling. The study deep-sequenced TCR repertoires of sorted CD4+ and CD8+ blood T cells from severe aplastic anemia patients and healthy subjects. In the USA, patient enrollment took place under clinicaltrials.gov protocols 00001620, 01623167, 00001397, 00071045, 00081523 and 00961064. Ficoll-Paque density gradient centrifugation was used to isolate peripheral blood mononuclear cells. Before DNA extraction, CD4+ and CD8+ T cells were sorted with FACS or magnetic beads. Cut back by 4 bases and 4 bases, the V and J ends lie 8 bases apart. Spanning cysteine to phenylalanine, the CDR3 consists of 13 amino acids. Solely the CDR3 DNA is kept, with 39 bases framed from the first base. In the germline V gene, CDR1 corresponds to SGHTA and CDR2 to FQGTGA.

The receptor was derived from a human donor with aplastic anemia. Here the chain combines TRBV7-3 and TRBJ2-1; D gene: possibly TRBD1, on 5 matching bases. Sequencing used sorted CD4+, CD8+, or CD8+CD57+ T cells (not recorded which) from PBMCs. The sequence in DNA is TGTGCCAGCAGCTCGACAGTTTACAATGAGCAGTTCTTC. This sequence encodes CASSSTVYNEQFF.